Detailed here is one TCR beta chain. At least ten counts were recorded for this clonotype. No antigen is known for it. No base quality information exists; no much larger clone differs at one position. The data were taken from a study of Graves' ophthalmopathy and Graves' hyperthyroidism (dated by TCRdb to 2016 to 2019). About the study as a whole: Peripheral blood samples were taken at the time of initial diagnosis, before any treatment was given. The study used signatures of the TCR beta repertoire to tell Graves' ophthalmopathy apart from Graves' hyperthyroidism and to predict which patients would progress to ophthalmopathy. In total, 135 blood samples were TCR-sequenced: 40 to 45 ophthalmopathy, 80 or so hyperthyroidism and 17 hyperthyroidism-to-ophthalmopathy patients. A discovery set of 100 patients (more than 40 ophthalmopathy, approximately 58 stable hyperthyroidism) was enrolled to explore V-J signatures distinguishing ophthalmopathy from hyperthyroidism. An independent validation cohort was composed of roughly 19 hyperthyroidism patients and around 16 patients who later progressed from hyperthyroidism to ophthalmopathy. T-cell repertoires of thyroid tissue and blood were compared in about six hyperthyroidism patients. Once sampling was done, hyperthyroidism patients were given methimazole at a starting dose of 30 mg daily, while ophthalmopathy patients were given high-dose intravenous methylprednisolone.

For repertoire sequencing, the TCR beta CDR3 regions were amplified from RNA transcripts. A first-round RT-PCR used HTBI primers with the Qiagen OneStep RT-PCR kit, followed by a second-round multiplex PCR, size selection and purification. Sequencing of the libraries was carried out on an Illumina HiSeq2000 in paired-end mode with 100 bp reads. As for the original processing: SOAPnuke was used to process the reads, throwing out any read that had adapters, had uncalled bases, had a mean Phred below 15, or lacked an exact constant-primer or identifier match. COPE v1.2.5 was used to merge high-quality paired reads. Each unique nucleotide sequence was defined as a clonotype, and clonotypes were aligned to IMGT TRB V, D and J references with MiTCR v1.1. Only V-J combinations with frequency above 0.0001 were analysed, covering around 99% of repertoires. For each V-J combination, a TCR clonal expansion and chaos score was defined as F50 clonal expansion divided by the chaos observed in the TCRdist matrix. Welch's t-statistics and random forest were used to reduce the features to about a dozen V-J combinations, which were then used as input to a naive Bayes classifier. The Morisita-Horn index was used to measure how similar the thyroid and blood repertoires were. TCRdb itself trimmed the public reads at Q25 with fastp, ran MiXCR and retained productive beta chains. All rows with the same CDR3 protein become a single entry with the most common DNA and genes. TCRdb's processing, not the authors' own work, is the source of the V and J calls. For this sample there are 300,000 to 450,000 distinct CDR3 sequences; 15% to 20% appear just once. Roughly 2.3% of the sample lies in the top ten.

A patient counted as having stable hyperthyroidism if there was no progression to ophthalmopathy within 18 months of follow-up. The hyperthyroidism patients were 18 to 65 years old and newly diagnosed, with a disease duration of less than 2 months. Patients were excluded if they had other autoimmune diseases, uncontrolled infections, pregnancy or lactation. Diagnosis was based on clinical symptoms, serum thyroxine, TRAb, thyroid ultrasound and orbital computed tomography. Ficoll-Paque density gradient centrifugation was used to isolate PBMCs from 10 ml of fresh peripheral blood. Total RNA was extracted with Trizol reagent and quality-checked on an Agilent 2100 Bioanalyzer. The paper's findings and limits, for the study overall: In validation, the model predicted ophthalmopathy progression with about 64% sensitivity and around 72% specificity; fewer than 15 predicted patients were CT-confirmed with GO in a median of around 6 months. Ophthalmopathy was separated from stable hyperthyroidism by the 13-signature model with more than 85% sensitivity and 81% to 84% specificity in cross-validation and with 80%/75% in the test set. Most expanded thyroid clonotypes with a frequency above 0.001 also appeared in blood, which suggests that blood repertoires may reflect the immune response in the thyroid. Sample size was not predetermined statistically, and investigators were not blinded to group allocation.

The TCR originated in an adult woman with stable Graves' hyperthyroidism. The sample consisted of peripheral blood.

The CDR3 region: CASSLRFGGSLQETQYF. In nucleotide form, the sequence is TGTGCCAGCAGCTTACGTTTCGGGGGGAGTCTCCAAGAGACCCAGTACTTC. The chain is encoded by TRBV11-1 joined to TRBJ2-5; TRBD2 agrees with 7 junctional bases. As encoded in the germline V gene (reference sequence), CDR1 is SGHAT while CDR2 is FQDESV. For this chain, trimming is 2 bases at the V end and 1 base at the J end, and the number of junction bases without a gene match is 10. Taken from cysteine to phenylalanine, the CDR3 has 17 residues. Just the 51-base CDR3 DNA is kept, in frame starting at base 1.